These 21 T cell receptor beta chains share one sample of origin, sequenced in a study of OX40 agonist ivuxolimab in advanced cancers. Only in-frame clones appear in the TCRdb table, and some are missing; sequencing was by immunoSEQ multiplex PCR. The sample lists some 20,000 clones; 80% to 85% were seen once. Sequencing was performed on CD4+ or CD8+ T cells sorted from blood, taken in a trial of the OX40 agonist ivuxolimab. These receptors came from an adult with an advanced solid tumor such as melanoma, head and neck, liver or kidney cancer.

The genes are TRBV27 and TRBJ2-1, with D perhaps TRBD2 (5 bases). Germline CDR1 and CDR2: MNHEY and SMNVEV (reference sequence). The V and J ends lost 5 bases and 9 bases respectively, with 17 bases between them. The CDR3 is 14 residues long. The CDR3, as DNA: TGTGCCAGCAGTCCCCTCGGCCCTAGCAGTGAGCAGTTCTTC. Protein: CASSPLGPSSEQFF.

V usage is TRBV5-6 and J usage is TRBJ2-7; maybe TRBD1 (5 bases). The V and J ends lost 4 bases and 1 base respectively, with 15 bases between them. Looked up from germline, CDR1 is SGHDT and CDR2 is YYEEEE. The length of the CDR3 is 15 residues. DNA for the CDR3: TGTGCCAGCAGCGGTCGGGCAGGGCGGTCCTACGAGCAGTACTTC. As protein: CASSGRAGRSYEQYF.

The chain joins TRBV19 to TRBJ2-3; D possibly uses TRBD1 or TRBD2 (6 bases each). The CDR3 totals 18 residues. The V and J ends lost 3 bases and 1 base respectively, with 20 bases between them. Per germline, CDR1 LNHDA and CDR2 SQIVND (reference sequence). The CDR3 is CASSMGPGGTWGTDTQYF. The CDR3, as DNA: TGTGCCAGTAGTATGGGTCCCGGGGGCACCTGGGGCACAGATACGCAGTATTTT.

The rearrangement uses TRBV7-8 and TRBJ1-2, with D unresolved. There are 14 residues in the CDR3. Germline V lookup: CDR1 SGHVS, CDR2 FQNEAQ. Trimming cost V 2 bases and J 3 bases, with 10 bases left between them. The CDR3 nucleotides read TGTGCCAGCAGCTTATCTGGCCGGTACTATGGCTACACCTTC. This translates into CASSLSGRYYGYTF.

The CDR3 DNA reads TGTGCCAGCAGTTACGTCGGGGACGGCTACACCTTC. It is translated as CASSYVGDGYTF. The chain couples TRBV6-6 to TRBJ1-2, with D possibly being TRBD1 (5 bases). This CDR3 contains 12 residues. The V end lost 2 bases, the J end lost 8 bases, and 9 bases lay between the germline ends. Germline V gives CDR1 MNHNY, CDR2 SVGAGI (reference sequence).

This sequence joins TRBV7-6 and TRBJ2-1; TRBD2 matches 10 bases. CDR1 and CDR2 (germline): SGHVS, FNYEAQ. The V and J ends lost 5 bases and 2 bases, in that order; junction bases with no gene match: 3. The CDR3 sequence is 15 residues long. CDR3 sequence (DNA): TGTGCCAGCAGCGCACTAGCGGGGCCCTACAATGAGCAGTTCTTC. The encoded protein is CASSALAGPYNEQFF.

The chain employs TRBV27 and TRBJ2-7, with 8 bases identical to TRBD2. This CDR3 is 15 amino acids long. Germline V gene lookup returns CDR1 MNHEY and CDR2 SMNVEV (reference sequence). With V trimmed by 0 bases and J by 5 bases, 6 bases remained unmatched. The DNA of the CDR3 is TGTGCCAGCAGTTTATCCTTAGCGGGACTCAACGAGCAGTACTTC. It encodes CASSLSLAGLNEQYF.

This clone has only one observation. CDR3 DNA: TGTGCCAGCAGCCCAGCGGAGGGAAGTCCCTACGAGCAGTACTTC. Protein sequence: CASSPAEGSPYEQYF. The V and J genes are TRBV9 and TRBJ2-7; D might be TRBD2 (6 bases). The germline V gene has CDR1 SGDLS and CDR2 YYNGEE. Trimming removed 4 bases from V and 2 bases from J, with 16 bases in between. The CDR3 is 15 residues long.

The rearrangement uses TRBV27 and TRBJ2-1; D remains unclear. The V and J ends lost 3 bases and 7 bases respectively, with 7 bases between them. The CDR3 is 12 amino acids. Germline CDR1 and CDR2: MNHEY and SMNVEV (reference sequence). The DNA of the CDR3 is TGTGCCAGCAGTTTTTCCGGGAATGAGCAGTTCTTC. Amino acids: CASSFSGNEQFF.

J is TRBJ2-7 and V is TRBV11-2; 9 bases agree with TRBD1. This CDR3 is 18 amino acids long. V shed 5 bases and J 2 bases; nucleotides not matched to a gene: 16. The germline gives CDR1 SGHAT, CDR2 FQNNGV. CDR3 sequence: CASSRHNLPGQGAYEQYF. The CDR3 DNA follows: TGTGCCAGCAGCCGCCACAACCTACCGGGACAGGGAGCCTACGAGCAGTACTTC.

This chain uses TRBV6-4 with TRBJ2-3; 10 bases match TRBD2. The CDR3 contains 16 residues. Per the germline V gene, CDR1 is MRHNA and CDR2 is SNTAGT. V shed 8 bases, J shed 6 bases, and the junction held 14 bases outside the gene matches. CDR3 sequence (DNA): TGTGCCAGCCCCTGCCGGGGCCTAGCGGGAGCGGATACGCAGTATTTT. Its translation is CASPCRGLAGADTQYF.

J is TRBJ2-7 and V is TRBV9; TRBD2 aligns across 10 bases. Germline assignment: CDR1 SGDLS and CDR2 YYNGEE. Germline trimming cut 0 bases from V and 7 bases from J; bases unmatched to any gene: 4. The CDR3 has 14 residues. The DNA of the CDR3 is TGTGCCAGCAGCGTAGGGGGACTAGCGAGGGAGCAGTACTTC. As protein: CASSVGGLAREQYF.

The V gene is TRBV19, the J gene TRBJ2-3, with D perhaps TRBD1 or TRBD2 (5 bases each). Trimming pared 4 bases from V and 4 bases from J, leaving 9 bases between. Germline V gives CDR1 LNHDA, CDR2 SQIVND (reference sequence). The CDR3 totals 13 residues. The CDR3 DNA reads as TGTGCCAGTAGTAGGGGGTTGGCAGATACGCAGTATTTT. Translating gives CASSRGLADTQYF.

The V and J genes are TRBV27 and TRBJ2-4; perhaps TRBD2 as D (6 bases). Germline-derived CDR1 and CDR2 are MNHEY and SMNVEV (reference sequence). The CDR3 runs 14 residues. The germline V and J ends were trimmed by 3 bases and 1 base, with 7 bases remaining between them. CDR3 DNA: TGTGCCAGCAGTTTTGGGGGGGCCAAAAACATTCAGTACTTC. Encoded protein: CASSFGGAKNIQYF.

The V gene is TRBV19, the J gene TRBJ1-2; 7 bases agree with TRBD1. The CDR3 runs to 15 residues. The germline V gene has CDR1 LNHDA and CDR2 SQIVND (reference sequence). V dropped 3 bases and J dropped 8; count of bases not matched to a gene: 12. The CDR3 is CASSINNRGPQGYTF. For the CDR3, the DNA is TGTGCCAGTAGTATTAACAACAGGGGACCGCAAGGCTACACCTTC.

This clone is classed as medium-sized. This chain links TRBV7-9 with TRBJ2-7; 8 nucleotides match TRBD2. The CDR3 loop spans 16 amino acids. CDR1 and CDR2 from the germline V gene are SEHNR and FQNEAQ (reference sequence). With V trimmed by 0 bases and J by 3 bases, 7 bases remained unmatched. Here the CDR3 reads CASSLASLGLGYEQYF. CDR3 DNA sequence: TGTGCCAGCAGCTTAGCATCCCTGGGACTAGGCTACGAGCAGTACTTC. Looking up the rest from reference TRBV7-9 and TRBJ2-7 gives the full variable domain: DTGVSQNPRHKITKRGQNVTFRCDPISEHNRLYWYRQTLGQGPEFLTYFQNEAQLEKSRLLSDRFSAERPKGSFSTLEIQRTEQGDSAMYLCASSLASLGLGYEQYFGPGTRLTVT.

This clone was seen more than once but under ten times. The chain is built from TRBV19 and TRBJ2-7; maybe TRBD2 (5 bases). CDR3 length: 13 residues. CDR1 and CDR2 from the germline V gene are LNHDA and SQIVND (reference sequence). V was pared by 1 base and J by 5 bases, with 9 bases between. CDR3 DNA: TGTGCCAGTAGTATAGCGGGGTTCCACGAGCAGTACTTC. It is translated as CASSIAGFHEQYF.

The chain combines TRBV6-1 with TRBJ2-3; D perhaps matches TRBD2 (7 bases). CDR3 length: 15 residues. V was clipped by 1 base and J by 4 bases, with 12 bases between them. Germline CDR1 and CDR2: MNHNS and SASEGT. CDR3 nucleotides: TGTGCCAGCAGTGAAGTGGGGGGGGGCGCAGATACGCAGTATTTT. This gives the protein CASSEVGGGADTQYF.

The gene calls are TRBV2 and TRBJ2-3; TRBD2 aligns across 8 bases. Germline CDR1 is SNHLY and CDR2 is FYNNEI. J was trimmed by 4 bases and V by 8 bases; bases with no gene match: 8. The CDR3 totals 14 residues. CDR3 region: CASPLAGRSDTQYF. CDR3 sequence (DNA): TGTGCCAGCCCATTAGCGGGACGCTCAGATACGCAGTATTTT.

The chain is built from TRBV2 and TRBJ2-1; D perhaps matches TRBD1 (5 bases). V lost 8 bases and J lost 1, with 18 bases in between. This CDR3 region has 16 residues. Germline CDR1 and CDR2: SNHLY and FYNNEI. The CDR3 DNA reads as TGTGCCAGCCCCACAGGCGGTTATAGGTCCTACAATGAGCAGTTCTTC. This encodes CASPTGGYRSYNEQFF.

J is TRBJ2-5 and V is TRBV27; D is perhaps TRBD1 or TRBD2 (6 bases each). CDR3 length: 12 amino acids. Germline V gene sequence: CDR1 MNHEY, CDR2 SMNVEV (reference sequence). The V end was cut by 5 bases, the J end by 13 bases, with 17 bases between. DNA for the CDR3: TGTGCCAGCAGTGCCCCGGAGGGGGAGACGTACTTC. This translates into CASSAPEGETYF.